Below, 4 T cell receptor beta chains from the same sample are listed, as sequenced in a study of blood T cells in healthy people across ages (dated by TCRdb to between 2015 and 2016). Library construction relied on 5' RACE. A second roughly 7 to 11 cycle PCR used a sample-barcoded 5' primer and a J-beta primer mix. The public reads were run again by TCRdb, first through fastp at Q25 and then through MiXCR, and only productive beta chains were kept. Rows are combined by CDR3 protein, so each entry shows the most common genes and DNA. Present in this sample are 1.8 million or so distinct CDR3 sequences, about two fifths of which were seen just once. The top ten clonotypes cover 20% to 25% of the sample. Sample: blood. All receptors derive from a human donor in good health.

This clonotype was detected ten times or more. This chain connects TRBV29-1 to TRBJ2-5; no clear D gene. Trimming left V 6 bases short and J 13 bases short, with 21 bases between. This CDR3 has 12 residues. CDR1 is SQVTM, CDR2 ANQGSEA, per germline. The DNA of the CDR3 is TGCAGCGTAGAGCGAGATATCTCCATAAGGTACTTC. This encodes CSVERDISIRYF. The complete variable domain, with remaining parts taken from reference TRBV29-1 and TRBJ2-5, reads SAVISQKPSRDICQRGTSLTIQCQVDSQVTMMFWYRQQPGQSLTLIATANQGSEATYESGFVIDKFPISRPNLTFSTLTVSNMSPEDSSIYLCSVERDISIRYFGPGTRLLVL.

A few counts support this clonotype. V and J are TRBV7-2 and TRBJ1-5; 9 positions agree with TRBD1. There are 19 residues in the CDR3. After removal of 0 bases from V and 3 bases from J, the junction contained 12 bases not matched to a gene. Germline assignment: CDR1 SGHTA and CDR2 FQGNSA. This CDR3 is CASSLAAVWTGANNQPQHF. In DNA, the CDR3 is TGTGCCAGCAGCTTAGCGGCGGTCTGGACAGGGGCCAACAATCAGCCCCAGCATTTT.

This clonotype was counted between two and nine times. The genes are TRBV11-2 and TRBJ2-1; D is possibly TRBD2 (7 bases). In germline, CDR1 is SGHAT, CDR2 FQNNGV. This CDR3 is 16 amino acids long. V lost 4 bases, J lost 2 bases, and 15 bases lay in between. The CDR3 here is CASSSHLGGAYNEQFF. The CDR3 DNA is TGTGCCAGCAGCTCCCACCTAGGGGGGGCCTACAATGAGCAGTTCTTC. Filled out from reference TRBV11-2 and TRBJ2-1, the complete variable domain reads EAGVAQSPRYKIIEKRQSVAFWCNPISGHATLYWYQQILGQGPKLLIQFQNNGVVDDSQLPKDRFSAERLKGVDSTLKIQPAKLEDSAVYLCASSSHLGGAYNEQFFGPGTRLTVL.

This clonotype was picked up many times. The chain recombines TRBV6-2 or TRBV6-3 with TRBJ2-3; 10 positions agree with TRBD2. The CDR3 has 15 residues. CDR1 and CDR2 (germline): MNHEY, SVGEGT. V was pared by 4 bases and J by 3 bases, with 4 bases of the junction left unmatched. Here the CDR3 reads CASSLAGGTTDTQYF. The CDR3 region has the DNA TGTGCCAGCAGTTTAGCGGGGGGAACGACAGATACGCAGTATTTT.